This T cell receptor (beta chain) was found in a study of human T cells and chemical hapten exposure. Study-wide background: Alopecia areata, totalis or universalis was found in mostly female patients. Small pooled library volume differences mainly caused per-sample TCR yield variation. Notes on the study in general: Compared with pre-sensitization or healthy control sets, expanded TCRs clustered more. The number of TCRs over 1 in 1000 frequency stayed unchanged after DPC.

Trimming left V 2 bases short and J 1 base short, with 8 bases between. This CDR3 is built from 13 residues. The germline gives CDR1 SQVTM, CDR2 ANQGSEA. In TCRdb, the RACE reads were re-called with MiXCR into one record per CDR3 protein. The data show approximately 370,000 distinct CDR3 sequences, 5% to 6.5% seen once. Stated time point: pre-sensitization, week 0. Treatment of the sample: therapeutic diphenylcyclopropenone sensitization with weekly scalp DPC. Notes on this clonotype: Its antigen is still unknown.

This rearrangement joins TRBV29-1 to TRBJ1-1, with no clear D. The sequencing used whole blood, collected in connection with sensitization to the hapten diphenylcyclopropenone (DPC). This TCR derives from a woman under 30 with alopecia areata. Some clones in this sample may be carry-over from other donors' samples. The chain's CDR3 is CSVETDKNTEAFF. In DNA, the CDR3 is TGCAGCGTTGAAACAGATAAGAACACTGAAGCTTTCTTT. The entire variable domain, with the rest obtained from reference TRBV29-1 and TRBJ1-1, is as follows: SAVISQKPSRDICQRGTSLTIQCQVDSQVTMMFWYRQQPGQSLTLIATANQGSEATYESGFVIDKFPISRPNLTFSTLTVSNMSPEDSSIYLCSVETDKNTEAFFGQGTRLTVV.